The 21 T cell receptor beta chains listed next were all sequenced from one sample in a study of blood T cell repertoires in COVID-19. TCRdb's table, derived via immunoSEQ multiplex PCR, lists solely in-frame clones and lacks some. The data hold over 70,000 clones, with roughly 80% observed a single time. The sequenced sample consisted of peripheral blood. The receptors shown here come from a man between 65 and 85 years old with COVID-19, enrolled during active disease.

The chain couples TRBV19 to TRBJ1-2, with D hard to call. V dropped 3 bases and J dropped 0 bases, with 11 bases sitting between them. Germline CDR1 reads LNHDA; CDR2 reads SQIVND (reference sequence). The CDR3 runs to 15 residues. CDR3 in DNA: TGTGCCAGTAGTATCATCGGGGTAGCTAACTATGGCTACACCTTC. Its translation: CASSIIGVANYGYTF.

This chain connects TRBV6-5 to TRBJ1-1; weak D call: TRBD1 (5 bases). The CDR3 is made up of 12 amino acids. Per the germline V gene, CDR1 is MNHEY and CDR2 is SVGAGI. Trimming removed 4 bases at V and 7 bases at J, with 10 bases between. In nucleotides, the CDR3 is TGTGCCAGCAGTTCCAGGGTTGGTGAAGCTTTCTTT. Its translation: CASSSRVGEAFF.

This clone is classed as medium-sized. This chain uses TRBV27 with TRBJ2-5; 9 bases are a match to TRBD1. Losses at the gene ends were 9 bases for V and 4 bases for J; bases not matched to a gene: 12. This CDR3 contains 15 residues. The V gene's germline CDR1 is MNHEY and CDR2 SMNVEV (reference sequence). This chain's CDR3 is CASADPGQGRETQYF. The CDR3 DNA reads as TGTGCCAGTGCGGACCCGGGACAGGGTAGAGAGACCCAGTACTTC.

The V and J genes are TRBV6-5 and TRBJ2-3, with 12 positions matching TRBD1. The trim removed 3 bases at V and 5 bases at J, leaving 6 bases unmatched. CDR1 and CDR2 (germline): MNHEY, SVGAGI. The length of the CDR3 is 16 residues. CDR3 DNA sequence: TGTGCCAGCAGTTATGGGACAGGGGGCTCAAGAGATACGCAGTATTTT. As protein: CASSYGTGGSRDTQYF.

The chain couples TRBV20-1 to TRBJ1-3; D uncertain. Deletions cut 3 bases from V and 0 bases from J, with 6 bases between. This CDR3 is built from 13 residues. The germline V gene encodes CDR1 DFQATT and CDR2 SNEGSKA (reference sequence). CDR3 sequence: CSASQISGNTIYF. DNA of the CDR3: TGCAGTGCTAGTCAGATCTCTGGAAACACCATATATTTT.

The chain joins TRBV4-2 to TRBJ2-1; 7 bases map to TRBD2. J gave up 0 bases and V 6 bases, and 8 bases lay outside the gene matches. The CDR3 covers 16 residues. CDR1 LGHNA and CDR2 YNFKEQ come from the germline V gene. CDR3 bases: TGTGCCAGCAGGCGGGACTATGAGGGCTCCTACAATGAGCAGTTCTTC. This translates into CASRRDYEGSYNEQFF.

This clone was counted between two and nine times. The chain uses TRBV29-1 and TRBJ2-1, with TRBD2 matching over 13 bases. The germline gives CDR1 SQVTM, CDR2 ANQGSEA. Unmatched junction bases numbered 6, after V lost 6 bases and J lost 7 bases. The CDR3 runs 14 residues. The CDR3 region is CSVKGTSGMNEQFF. CDR3 nucleotide sequence: TGCAGCGTGAAGGGGACTAGCGGGATGAATGAGCAGTTCTTC.

CDR3 sequence (DNA): TGTGCCAGCTCAGATAAACAGGGGAACACTGAAGCTTTCTTT. This translates into CASSDKQGNTEAFF. The V call is TRBV18, the J call TRBJ1-1, with a possible D match to TRBD1 (6 bases). The CDR3 has 14 amino acids. Germline CDR1 reads KGHSH; CDR2 reads LQKENI. Trimming removed 5 bases from V and 1 base from J, with 11 bases in between.

This clone was seen a handful of times. V usage is TRBV11-2 and J usage is TRBJ2-7; D might be TRBD1 (6 bases). Trimming pared 5 bases from V and 2 bases from J, leaving 10 bases between. This CDR3 spans 13 amino acids. Germline V CDR1 and CDR2: SGHAT, FQNNGV. The CDR3 region is CASSRTETYEQYF. The CDR3 coding sequence is TGTGCCAGCAGCCGGACAGAAACCTACGAGCAGTACTTC.

The genes are TRBV21-1 and TRBJ2-7; the listed D gene, TRBD2, was not tested against the DNA. TRBV21-1 is marked as a pseudogene. The CDR3 contains 21 residues. CDR3 sequence: CASLYREREVPILIHSYEQYF. The CDR3 DNA reads TGTGCCAGCCTCTATCGGGAGCGGGAGGTTCCAATTTTAATACACTCCTACGAGCAGTACTTC.

With respect to this clone: The junction departs from the called germline gene at one end, perhaps through a read error. The chain uses TRBV6-5 and TRBJ2-5; a possible D gene is TRBD1 (5 bases). This CDR3 is 13 amino acids long. CDR1 and CDR2 from the germline V gene are MNHEY and SVGAGI. CDR3 sequence: CASSYYRWETQYF. The CDR3 DNA is TGTGCCAGCAGCTACTACAGGTGGGAGACCCAGTACTTC.

This rearrangement joins TRBV27 to TRBJ1-1, with 9 positions matching TRBD1. The CDR3 is 13 amino acids. V trimming: 1 base; J trimming: 8 bases; junction bases outside the gene matches: 2. The germline V gene has CDR1 MNHEY and CDR2 SMNVEV (reference sequence). The CDR3, as DNA: TGTGCCAGCAGTTTATTGACAGGGGGGGAAGCTTTCTTT. Translating it yields CASSLLTGGEAFF.

This clone was seen a few times. Germline is not matched at one junction end, which may reflect a read error. The V call is TRBV3-1 (or the pseudogene TRBV3-2), the J call TRBJ1-3; 11 nucleotides match TRBD1. The CDR3 consists of 15 residues. From germline, CDR1 is LGHDT and CDR2 YNNKEL (reference sequence). The CDR3 reads CASSPLGTGGSTIYF. CDR3 DNA: TGTGCCAGCAGCCCCTTGGGGACAGGGGGAAGCACCATATATTTT.

This chain links TRBV7-2 with TRBJ1-2, with TRBD1 as a possible D gene (5 bases). The ends were cut back, 2 bases at V and 6 bases at J, with 16 bases in the middle. Germline V gene sequence: CDR1 SGHTA, CDR2 FQGNSA. This CDR3 spans 15 amino acids. The CDR3: CASSLYGTSGHGYTF. The CDR3 DNA follows: TGTGCCAGCAGCTTATATGGGACTTCAGGGCATGGCTACACCTTC. Using reference TRBV7-2 and TRBJ1-2 for the parts outside the CDR3, the full variable domain is GAGVSQSPSNKVTEKGKDVELRCDPISGHTALYWYRQSLGQGLEFLIYFQGNSAPDKSGLPSDRFSAERTGGSVSTLTIQRTQQEDSAVYLCASSLYGTSGHGYTFGSGTRLTVV.

The chain combines TRBV7-9 with TRBJ1-5; 9 bases map to TRBD1. V was clipped by 5 bases and J by 3 bases; unmatched bases: 5. The CDR3 has 15 residues. CDR1 is SEHNR, CDR2 FQNEAQ, per germline (reference sequence). The CDR3 DNA sequence: TGTGCCAGCAGCCTGGGACAGGGCTACAATCAGCCCCAGCATTTT. It yields the protein CASSLGQGYNQPQHF.

This clone was seen once. V is TRBV5-5 and J is TRBJ1-6; 7 bases match TRBD1. CDR1 and CDR2 from the germline V gene are SGHKS and YYEKEE (reference sequence). V dropped 4 bases and J dropped 9; count of bases not matched to a gene: 7. The CDR3 consists of 14 residues. CDR3 loop: CASSPQGQPSPLHF. For the CDR3, the DNA is TGTGCCAGCAGCCCTCAGGGACAGCCTTCACCCCTCCACTTT.

The chain employs TRBV12-5 and TRBJ1-5; D is undetermined. V was clipped by 7 bases and J by 2 bases, with 6 bases between them. The germline V gene has CDR1 LGHNT and CDR2 FRNRAP. There are 12 residues in the CDR3. CDR3 DNA: TGTGCTAGTGCGGAGGGCAATCAGCCCCAGCATTTT. Its translation: CASAEGNQPQHF.

The chain combines TRBV5-1 with TRBJ2-3; TRBD2 is a possible D gene (6 bases). V shed 0 bases and J shed 4 bases, with 6 bases lying between them. The CDR3 contains 13 residues. Germline CDR1 SGHRS, CDR2 YFSETQ. This chain's CDR3 is CASSLERADTQYF. The CDR3 region has the DNA TGCGCCAGCAGCTTGGAGCGGGCAGATACGCAGTATTTT.

The rearrangement links TRBV7-2 to TRBJ1-5; the D is unclear. Deletions cut 1 base from V and 0 bases from J, with 10 bases between. Germline CDR1 SGHTA, CDR2 FQGNSA. This CDR3 contains 16 residues. This CDR3 is CASSLGTANSNQPQHF. CDR3 sequence (DNA): TGTGCCAGCAGCTTAGGAACAGCAAATAGCAATCAGCCCCAGCATTTT.

The V gene is TRBV6-6, the J gene TRBJ1-1; D gene unclear. V lost 11 bases, J lost 1 base, and 17 bases lay in between. CDR1 and CDR2 (germline): MNHNY, SVGAGI (reference sequence). The CDR3 totals 14 residues. The CDR3 is CAGTNADTNTEAFF. Written as DNA, the CDR3 is TGTGCCGGTACAAACGCAGACACGAACACTGAAGCTTTCTTT.

The J gene is TRBJ2-3, the V gene TRBV24-1; no clear D. Germline V gives CDR1 KGHDR, CDR2 SFDVKD. The CDR3 covers 13 residues. Trimming took off 8 bases at V and 0 bases at J, with 8 bases between the two ends. This CDR3 reads CATMSSSTDTQYF. In DNA form, the CDR3 reads TGTGCCACCATGTCTTCTAGCACAGATACGCAGTATTTT.